This TCR beta chain was recovered during a study of Ad26.COV2.S vaccination and SARS-CoV-2 variants. Method: immunoSEQ multiplex PCR; TCRdb's copy keeps in-frame clones and lacks some. The repertoire holds about 180,000 clones, with around 85% as singletons. V was cut by 2 bases and J by 8 bases, with 9 bases left in between. Germline values: CDR1 ENHRY, CDR2 SYGVKD. This CDR3 contains 13 residues. The chain combines TRBV10-3 with TRBJ1-4, with a weak D call TRBD1 (6 bases). The sequence came from a human donor who had recovered from COVID-19. The input for sequencing was peripheral blood, taken after recovery from COVID-19. CDR3 region: CAISEGTKEKLFF. The CDR3 DNA follows: TGTGCCATCAGTGAGGGGACAAAAGAAAAACTGTTTTTT.